Presented here are 19 T cell receptor beta chains from one specimen sequenced in a study of STAT3 mutations in large granular lymphocyte leukemia. Profiled with immunoSEQ multiplex PCR; TCRdb holds only in-frame clones, not every one. Of 2,300 or so clones in the sample, over 45% were seen once. These receptors' targets are unknown. Study-level results: At least one immunodominant TCR beta clonotype appeared in every T-cell large granular lymphocyte leukemia patient.

The sample consisted of peripheral blood mononuclear cells. The receptors originated from a man between 60 and 70 years old with T-cell large granular lymphocyte leukemia. Some clones in this sample may be carry-over from other donors' samples.

This clone has only a few counts. The chain is built from TRBV4-2 and TRBJ1-3, with unresolved D. Germline V gives CDR1 LGHNA, CDR2 YNFKEQ. V lost 0 bases and J lost 4, with 10 bases in between. The CDR3 sequence is 15 residues long. The CDR3 bases are TGTGCCAGCAGCCAAGAGTGGGCTGGAGGAAACACCATATATTTT. This gives the protein CASSQEWAGGNTIYF.

The chain employs TRBV7-9 and TRBJ1-2; weak D call: TRBD1 (5 bases). CDR3 length: 13 residues. The V end was cut by 3 bases, the J end by 9 bases, with 14 bases between. CDR1 SEHNR and CDR2 FQNEAQ come from the germline V gene (reference sequence). The DNA of the CDR3 is TGTGCCAGCAGCTTGTCCACAGGTCGGAGCTACACCTTC. Translation gives CASSLSTGRSYTF.

V gene TRBV5-1 combines with J gene TRBJ2-2; D is unresolved. Germline values: CDR1 SGHRS, CDR2 YFSETQ. This CDR3 is 15 amino acids long. V was clipped by 0 bases and J by 6 bases, with 12 bases between them. The CDR3 sequence: CASSLAEAGSGELFF. In DNA, the CDR3 is TGCGCCAGCAGCTTGGCCGAGGCCGGCTCCGGGGAGCTGTTTTTT.

The chain employs TRBV18 and TRBJ2-5; D may be TRBD1 (6 bases). CDR1 KGHSH and CDR2 LQKENI come from the germline V gene. Between the trimmed V and J ends, which lost 2 bases and 12 bases, there was a span of 10 bases. The CDR3 extends over 11 amino acids. The CDR3 sequence is CASSPEGHKYF. CDR3 DNA: TGTGCCAGCTCACCAGAGGGACATAAGTACTTC.

The chain couples TRBV5-1 to TRBJ2-7; 8 nucleotides match TRBD1. V lost 2 bases and J lost 1; bases outside the gene matches: 2. This CDR3 spans 14 amino acids. The germline V gene encodes CDR1 SGHRS and CDR2 YFSETQ. This chain's CDR3 is CASSLYRGSYEQYF. The CDR3 coding sequence is TGCGCCAGCAGCTTATACAGGGGGTCCTACGAGCAGTACTTC.

The V and J genes are TRBV7-9 and TRBJ1-5; 7 nucleotides align to TRBD1. V lost 5 bases, J lost 5 bases, and 6 bases stayed unmatched. CDR3 size: 14 residues. In germline, CDR1 is SEHNR, CDR2 FQNEAQ (reference sequence). The CDR3 protein is CASSGHRGDQPQHF. DNA for the CDR3: TGTGCCAGCAGCGGACACAGGGGCGATCAGCCCCAGCATTTT. The variable domain in full, completed from reference TRBV7-9 and TRBJ1-5, reads DTGVSQNPRHKITKRGQNVTFRCDPISEHNRLYWYRQTLGQGPEFLTYFQNEAQLEKSRLLSDRFSAERPKGSFSTLEIQRTEQGDSAMYLCASSGHRGDQPQHFGDGTRLSIL.

This chain links TRBV5-4 with TRBJ1-6; D remains unclear. Per the germline V gene, CDR1 is SGHNT and CDR2 is YYREEE (reference sequence). Trimming removed 0 bases at V and 9 bases at J, with 10 bases between. This CDR3 region has 14 residues. Here the CDR3 reads CASSLGLGSSPLHF. CDR3 DNA sequence: TGTGCCAGCAGCTTGGGGTTAGGCAGTTCACCCCTCCACTTT.

The gene calls are TRBV5-6 and TRBJ2-7; 9 nucleotides match TRBD1. Germline CDR1 reads SGHDT; CDR2 reads YYEEEE. J lost 1 base, V lost 0 bases, and 2 bases had no gene match. The CDR3 has 15 amino acids. CDR3 DNA: TGTGCCAGCAGCTTGGGAGGGACAGGGTCCTACGAGCAGTACTTC. It yields the protein CASSLGGTGSYEQYF.

The chain links TRBV30 to TRBJ2-7, with a weak D call TRBD1 (6 bases). The CDR3 is 14 residues long. V lost 0 bases and J 6 bases, leaving 15 bases between the germline ends. CDR1 is GTSNPN, CDR2 SVGIG, per germline (reference sequence). The CDR3 region is CAWSVANRAGEQYF. DNA of the CDR3: TGTGCCTGGAGTGTTGCTAACAGGGCGGGCGAGCAGTACTTC.

In its sample, this clone ranks as large. This chain joins TRBV5-1 and TRBJ2-3; 9 nucleotides match TRBD1. Germline CDR1 SGHRS, CDR2 YFSETQ. Trimming at V came to 4 bases and at J to 3 bases, leaving 3 bases not matched to a gene. There are 14 residues in the CDR3. CDR3 sequence reads: CASSEGQGTDTQYF. The CDR3 nucleotides are TGCGCCAGCAGCGAGGGACAGGGTACAGATACGCAGTATTTT.

The V gene is TRBV5-3, the J gene TRBJ2-1; TRBD2 agrees at 10 bases. TRBV5-3 is recorded as an ORF, its role being uncertain. This CDR3 has 15 residues. After removal of 4 bases from V and 0 bases from J, the junction contained 1 base not matched to a gene. Written as DNA, the CDR3 is TGTGCCAGAAGCACTAGCGGGGCCTCCTACAATGAGCAGTTCTTC. Protein sequence: CARSTSGASYNEQFF.

This clone was recorded a few times. This chain links TRBV7-3 with TRBJ1-1; weak D call: TRBD1 (5 bases). V gave up 2 bases and J gave up 3 bases, with 13 bases separating them. Germline loops: CDR1 SGHTA, CDR2 FQGTGA. This CDR3 comprises 15 residues. The CDR3 region has the DNA TGTGCCAGCAGCTTACCCCGAGGGGCTGACACTGAAGCTTTCTTT. Translating gives CASSLPRGADTEAFF.

This clone is hyperexpanded within its sample. The chain joins TRBV4-3 to TRBJ1-2; weak D call: TRBD1 (6 bases). Trimming took off 0 bases at V and 5 bases at J, with 10 bases between the two ends. The CDR3 spans 14 residues. Per the germline V gene, CDR1 is LGHNA and CDR2 is YSLEER. This CDR3 is CASSQETGLYGYTF. CDR3 nucleotides: TGCGCCAGCAGCCAAGAGACAGGATTATATGGCTACACCTTC.

The chain uses TRBV30 and TRBJ1-2; weak D call: TRBD1 (6 bases). The CDR3 spans 13 residues. Trimming took off 1 base at V and 2 bases at J, with 8 bases between the two ends. Per germline, CDR1 GTSNPN and CDR2 SVGIG (reference sequence). This CDR3 reads CAWSGDTNYGYTF. The CDR3 nucleotides read TGTGCCTGGAGTGGGGACACAAACTATGGCTACACCTTC.

This clone was seen a handful of times. The V gene is TRBV5-1, the J gene TRBJ1-2; possible D gene TRBD1, 5 bases. V shed 7 bases and J shed 7 bases, with 17 bases lying between them. The CDR3 spans 13 residues. The germline CDR1 and CDR2 sequences are SGHRS and YFSETQ. CDR3 nucleotides: TGCGCCAGCGGGCCGGGGACGGGGAGTGGCTACACCTTC. Translated, it gives CASGPGTGSGYTF.

The rearrangement links TRBV7-9 to TRBJ2-7; D call uncertain. V lost 0 bases to trimming and J lost 5 bases, with 11 bases between them. The CDR3 spans 14 residues. From germline, CDR1 is SEHNR and CDR2 FQNEAQ (reference sequence). CDR3 in amino acids: CASSLAPYVDEQYF. As DNA, the CDR3 is TGTGCCAGCAGCTTAGCTCCGTATGTCGACGAGCAGTACTTC.

This rearrangement joins TRBV30 to TRBJ2-5, with a possible D match to TRBD1 (6 bases). The V end lost 2 bases, the J end lost 5 bases, and 18 bases lay between the germline ends. Germline V gene data show CDR1 as GTSNPN and CDR2 as SVGIG (reference sequence). The length of the CDR3 is 15 residues. Here the CDR3 DNA reads TGTGCCTGGAGTTTCACAGGGAGAACTTGGGAGACCCAGTACTTC. Translation gives CAWSFTGRTWETQYF.

This chain joins TRBV18 and TRBJ1-2; TRBD1 might be the D (6 bases). CDR3 length: 12 residues. Germline loops: CDR1 KGHSH, CDR2 LQKENI. V was cut by 5 bases and J by 6 bases, with 10 bases left in between. The CDR3, as DNA: TGTGCCAGCTCAACAGGGACGGATGGCTACACCTTC. Amino acid sequence: CASSTGTDGYTF.

The chain links TRBV30 to TRBJ1-6; 8 positions agree with TRBD1. CDR1 and CDR2 (germline): GTSNPN, SVGIG (reference sequence). The CDR3 length is 16 residues. V trimming: 1 base; J trimming: 3 bases; junction bases outside the gene matches: 5. This CDR3 reads CAWSAPGTGYNSPLHF. The DNA for the CDR3 is TGTGCCTGGAGTGCTCCCGGGACAGGCTATAATTCACCCCTCCACTTT.